This TCR beta chain was documented in a study of blood T cells in healthy people across ages. As concerns this clonotype: The antigen is not known.

Findings and limits, study-wide: Naive CD4+ cell counts and diversity both ran higher in long-lived than in aged donors. Strongly correlated with naive T cell percentage was TCR beta diversity.

A J-beta primer mix and a sample-barcoded 5' primer were used in a second PCR of about 7 to 12 cycles. TCRdb reprocessed the 5' RACE reads with MiXCR, giving one entry per CDR3 protein. The sample has some 850,000 distinct CDR3 sequences; about a quarter are singletons. Germline V gives CDR1 MNHEY, CDR2 SVGAGI. The CDR3 has 14 amino acids. The germline V and J ends were trimmed by 6 bases and 3 bases, with 14 bases remaining between them. These data were also reused for a study on T cells of mothers and their children. That report notes: Reads obtained per mother exceeded 9 million TCR beta CDR3 reads, with roughly 3 million obtained per child.

The sequenced material came from blood. V is TRBV6-5 and J is TRBJ1-1; D is undetermined. The sequence came from a boy aged 5-17 years in good health. This CDR3 is CASRLGGQDTEAFF. The DNA for the CDR3 is TGTGCCAGCAGACTTGGCGGGCAGGACACTGAAGCTTTCTTT.